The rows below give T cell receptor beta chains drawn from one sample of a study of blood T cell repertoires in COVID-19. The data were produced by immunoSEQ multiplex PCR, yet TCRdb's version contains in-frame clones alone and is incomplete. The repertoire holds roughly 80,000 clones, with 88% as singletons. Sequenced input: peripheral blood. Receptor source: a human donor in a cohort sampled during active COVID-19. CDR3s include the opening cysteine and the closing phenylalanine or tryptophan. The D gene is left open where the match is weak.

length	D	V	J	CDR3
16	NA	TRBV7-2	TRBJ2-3	CASRLDRGYLADTQYF
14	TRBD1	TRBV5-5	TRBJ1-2	CASSLGTGIHGYTF
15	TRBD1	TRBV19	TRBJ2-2	CASSMGQGGPGELFF
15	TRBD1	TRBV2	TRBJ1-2	CASSGGTGQLYGYTF
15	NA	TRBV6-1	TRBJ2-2	CASSDRDTYTGELFF
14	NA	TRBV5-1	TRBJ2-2	CASSFTGSGGELFF
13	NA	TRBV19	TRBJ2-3	CATQRVSTDTQYF
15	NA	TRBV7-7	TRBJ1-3	CASSSPGAPGNTIYF
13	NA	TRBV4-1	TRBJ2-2	CASSTRPSGELFF
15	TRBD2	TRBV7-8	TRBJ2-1	CASSFGLAGYNEQFF
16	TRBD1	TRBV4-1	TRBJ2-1	CASSQAWDRVYNEQFF
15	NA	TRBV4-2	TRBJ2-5	CASSQAASPGETQYF
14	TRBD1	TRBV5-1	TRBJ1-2	CASSLDRGQGGYTF
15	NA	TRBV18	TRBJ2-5	CASSPQTGDRETQYF
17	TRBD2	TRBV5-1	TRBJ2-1	CASSLTSGSAGYNEQFF
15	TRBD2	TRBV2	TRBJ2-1	CASSVGLAGGFEQFF
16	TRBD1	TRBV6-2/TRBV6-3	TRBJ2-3	CASSKTGGIRTDTQYF
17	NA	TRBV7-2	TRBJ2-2	CASSGQGGRPNTGELFF
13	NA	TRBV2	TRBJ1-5	CASSEGRRQPQHF
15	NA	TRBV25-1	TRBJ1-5	CASSEFGGSNQPQHF
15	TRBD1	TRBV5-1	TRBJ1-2	CASSLGGGADYGYTF
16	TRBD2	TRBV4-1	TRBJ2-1	CASSQVASGINNEQFF